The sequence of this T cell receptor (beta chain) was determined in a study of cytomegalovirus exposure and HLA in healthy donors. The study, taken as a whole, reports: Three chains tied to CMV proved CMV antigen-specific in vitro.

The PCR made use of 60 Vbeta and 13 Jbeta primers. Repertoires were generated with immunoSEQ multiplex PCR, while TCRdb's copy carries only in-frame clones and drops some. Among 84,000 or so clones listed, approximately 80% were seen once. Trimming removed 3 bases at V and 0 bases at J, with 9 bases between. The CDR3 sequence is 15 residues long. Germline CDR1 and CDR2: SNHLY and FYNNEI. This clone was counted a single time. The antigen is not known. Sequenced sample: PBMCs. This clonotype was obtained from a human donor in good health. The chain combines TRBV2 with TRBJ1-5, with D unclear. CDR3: CASSDRQVSNQPQHF. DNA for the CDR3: TGTGCCAGCAGTGATAGGCAGGTTAGCAATCAGCCCCAGCATTTT.